These 30 T cell receptor beta chains were all obtained from the same sample, sequenced in a study of T cell repertoires in cytomegalovirus infection. MiXCR, run by TCRdb on the reads, gives a single entry per CDR3 protein. The repertoire holds under 250,000 distinct CDR3 sequences, with approximately 6.7% as singletons. The sequencing input was PBMCs. These receptors all stem from a human donor in good health (CMV status not recorded). Some clones in this sample may be carry-over from other donors' samples.

The chain couples TRBV29-1 to TRBJ1-2; D perhaps matches TRBD1 (5 bases). V was trimmed by 6 bases and J by 2 bases, leaving 16 bases between them. This CDR3 has 14 amino acids. Germline V gene lookup returns CDR1 SQVTM and CDR2 ANQGSEA. This chain's CDR3 is CSVVDGTANYGYTF. DNA of the CDR3: TGCAGCGTCGTTGACGGGACGGCCAACTATGGCTACACCTTC.

The chain carries TRBV6-6 and TRBJ2-1; 10 positions agree with TRBD2. The CDR3 covers 16 residues. V lost 0 bases and J lost 3; bases outside the gene matches: 2. The germline V gene has CDR1 MNHNY and CDR2 SVGAGI (reference sequence). The CDR3 protein is CASSYSTSGDYNEQFF. CDR3 DNA sequence: TGTGCCAGCAGTTACTCCACTAGCGGGGACTACAATGAGCAGTTCTTC.

This clonotype was counted ten times or more. The germline gene is not matched at one end of the junction; a read error may be the cause. V is TRBV28 and J is TRBJ2-5, with a weak D call TRBD2 (6 bases). The CDR3 loop spans 10 amino acids. The germline CDR1 and CDR2 sequences are MDHEN and SYDVKM. The CDR3 region is CASGIGGASF. Written as DNA, the CDR3 is TGTGCCAGCGGGATTGGAGGGGCCAGCTTC.

The chain carries TRBV20-1 and TRBJ2-6; D is possibly TRBD2 (5 bases). The V and J ends lost 5 bases and 4 bases respectively, with 12 bases between them. Germline V gives CDR1 DFQATT, CDR2 SNEGSKA (reference sequence). This CDR3 is built from 14 residues. Written as DNA, the CDR3 is TGCAGTGCTCGTAGGGAGAGCGGGGCCAACGTCCTGACTTTC. Translated, it gives CSARRESGANVLTF.

This clonotype was detected many times. The V call is TRBV19, the J call TRBJ2-1; 9 positions agree with TRBD2. With 0 bases clipped from V and 4 bases from J, the junction kept 4 bases outside the gene matches. The CDR3 length is 16 residues. The germline V gene has CDR1 LNHDA and CDR2 SQIVND (reference sequence). DNA for the CDR3: TGTGCCAGTAGTATAGATGCTAGCGGGGCTTACAATGAGCAGTTCTTC. It encodes CASSIDASGAYNEQFF.

Ten or more counts support this clonotype. The V gene is TRBV5-1, the J gene TRBJ2-7; 7 bases agree with TRBD1. The trim removed 4 bases at V and 3 bases at J, leaving 7 bases unmatched. Per the germline V gene, CDR1 is SGHRS and CDR2 is YFSETQ. CDR3 length: 14 amino acids. The CDR3 DNA reads TGCGCCAGCAGCCAGGGACAGTCGGGCTACGAGCAGTACTTC. This sequence encodes CASSQGQSGYEQYF.

Many counts were recorded for this clonotype. The V gene is TRBV29-1, the J gene TRBJ1-5, with TRBD1 matching 7 bases. Germline V gives CDR1 SQVTM, CDR2 ANQGSEA. V was pared by 7 bases and J by 3 bases, with 6 bases of the junction left unmatched. This CDR3 spans 13 amino acids. The CDR3 spells CSAMTGTNQPQHF. The CDR3 nucleotides read TGCAGCGCGATGACAGGGACCAATCAGCCCCAGCATTTT.

This clonotype was seen ten or more times. As DNA, the CDR3 is TGTGCCAGCAGCCAAGATTTGGCTGGTGAAGCTTTCTTT. As protein: CASSQDLAGEAFF. V and J are TRBV3-1 and TRBJ1-1; D gene unclear. V dropped 0 bases and J dropped 7 bases, with 9 bases sitting between them. Germline V gives CDR1 LGHDT, CDR2 YNNKEL (reference sequence). The CDR3 has 13 amino acids.

With respect to this clonotype: A much larger clone sits a single nucleotide away, making a read error possible. V gene TRBV6-5 combines with J gene TRBJ1-3, with D possibly being TRBD1 (6 bases). Germline CDR1 is MNHEY and CDR2 is SVGAGI. This CDR3 region has 18 residues. Here the CDR3 reads CASSYSEGVAISGSTIYF. CDR3 nucleotide sequence: TGTGCCAGCAGTTACTCGGAGGGGGTGGCTATCTCTGGAAGCACCATATATTTT.

This clonotype was observed many times. This chain links TRBV29-1 with TRBJ2-3, with TRBD2 as a possible D gene (6 bases). Trimming removed 7 bases at V and 0 bases at J, with 17 bases between. CDR1 and CDR2 from the germline V gene are SQVTM and ANQGSEA. This CDR3 contains 15 residues. CDR3 residues: CSADSPGLSTDTQYF. CDR3 nucleotide sequence: TGCAGCGCCGACTCCCCGGGACTCAGCACAGATACGCAGTATTTT.

This chain uses TRBV14 with TRBJ2-5; D gene uncertain. The CDR3 contains 15 residues. V lost 0 bases to trimming and J lost 9 bases, with 17 bases between them. Per germline, CDR1 SGHDN and CDR2 FVKESK. The chain's CDR3 is CASSQEGRHTEPQYF. CDR3 sequence (DNA): TGTGCCAGCAGCCAAGAAGGGCGACACACCGAGCCCCAGTACTTC.

There are many counts of this clonotype. The rearrangement links TRBV20-1 to TRBJ1-5; possibly TRBD1 for D (5 bases). In germline, CDR1 is DFQATT, CDR2 SNEGSKA (reference sequence). Trimming removed 2 bases from V and 1 base from J, with 9 bases in between. The CDR3 extends over 14 amino acids. This CDR3 is CSARRAGSNQPQHF. CDR3 coding DNA: TGCAGTGCTAGAAGGGCAGGGAGCAATCAGCCCCAGCATTTT.

This clonotype came up many times. This rearrangement joins TRBV28 to TRBJ1-5, with a tentative D call TRBD1 (5 bases). Trimming removed 7 bases from V and 0 bases from J, with 16 bases in between. The CDR3 covers 16 residues. The V gene's germline CDR1 is MDHEN and CDR2 SYDVKM. DNA of the CDR3: TGTGCCAGCACCGAGGGGCTTGGGGGTAGCAATCAGCCCCAGCATTTT. This translates into CASTEGLGGSNQPQHF.

This clonotype was picked up many times. The genes are TRBV5-1 and TRBJ2-1, with D maybe TRBD2 (7 bases). CDR3 length: 15 residues. Trimming took 4 bases from V and 5 from J, leaving 16 bases between them. Germline V gives CDR1 SGHRS, CDR2 YFSETQ. The CDR3 DNA sequence: TGCGCCAGCAGCCGGGCAGGCGGGGGCAACAATGAGCAGTTCTTC. Its translation: CASSRAGGGNNEQFF.

This clonotype was detected ten times or more. V gene TRBV7-2 combines with J gene TRBJ1-1, with D hard to call. The germline V gene has CDR1 SGHTA and CDR2 FQGNSA. Trimming shortened V by 1 base and J by 1 base, and 13 bases separated the two germline ends. The CDR3 consists of 16 residues. The CDR3 here is CASSLEGYGRNTEAFF. The CDR3 coding sequence is TGTGCCAGCAGCTTAGAAGGGTATGGTAGGAACACTGAAGCTTTCTTT.

This clonotype was recorded at least ten times. V is TRBV11-2 and J is TRBJ2-3; TRBD2 matches at 14 bases. Germline V gene data show CDR1 as SGHAT and CDR2 as FQNNGV. There are 17 residues in the CDR3. J gave up 8 bases and V 5 bases, and 12 bases lay outside the gene matches. The CDR3 bases are TGTGCCAGCAGCGAAGAGGGGACTAGCGGGGGCTGGAGTACGCAGTATTTT. It encodes CASSEEGTSGGWSTQYF.

This clonotype has at least ten counts. The rearrangement joins TRBV7-2 to TRBJ1-5, with D unresolved. The CDR3 totals 13 residues. Germline V gene sequence: CDR1 SGHTA, CDR2 FQGNSA. With 5 bases removed from V and 6 bases from J, the gap between germline ends came to 11 bases. The CDR3 nucleotides read TGTGCCAGCAGCCCGCGGGTACGTCAGCCCCAGCATTTT. Encoded protein: CASSPRVRQPQHF. The whole variable domain, filled in from reference TRBV7-2 and TRBJ1-5, reads GAGVSQSPSNKVTEKGKDVELRCDPISGHTALYWYRQSLGQGLEFLIYFQGNSAPDKSGLPSDRFSAERTGGSVSTLTIQRTQQEDSAVYLCASSPRVRQPQHFGDGTRLSIL.

This clonotype has at least ten counts. The chain employs TRBV28 and TRBJ2-1; 7 bases fit TRBD1. V lost 2 bases to trimming and J lost 4 bases; unmatched junction nucleotides: 8. Per germline, CDR1 MDHEN and CDR2 SYDVKM. The CDR3 totals 16 residues. Written as DNA, the CDR3 is TGTGCCAGCAGTTTAAGAGGGGGCGCGAGGTACAATGAGCAGTTCTTC. Its translation is CASSLRGGARYNEQFF.

In this sample, this clonotype turned up many times. This chain links TRBV6-2 or TRBV6-3 with TRBJ1-2, with D unresolved. The CDR3 sequence is 13 residues long. Looked up from germline, CDR1 is MNHEY and CDR2 is SVGEGT. V lost 2 bases, J lost 7 bases, and 11 bases lay in between. The CDR3, as DNA: TGTGCCAGCAGTTACAGTCGGGCCTCTGGCTACACCTTC. Amino acids: CASSYSRASGYTF.

In its sample, this clonotype was seen many times. The rearrangement joins TRBV20-1 to TRBJ1-5; D might be TRBD1 (6 bases). Germline V lookup: CDR1 DFQATT, CDR2 SNEGSKA (reference sequence). V was pared by 2 bases and J by 2 bases, with 10 bases between. The CDR3 consists of 14 residues. This CDR3 is CSARSGAGNQPQHF. DNA of the CDR3: TGCAGTGCTAGATCGGGGGCTGGCAATCAGCCCCAGCATTTT.

This clonotype was detected a few times. V is TRBV29-1 and J is TRBJ1-1; D gene ambiguous. Trimming took 7 bases from V and 2 from J, leaving 11 bases between them. This CDR3 comprises 12 residues. Per germline, CDR1 SQVTM and CDR2 ANQGSEA. CDR3 protein: CSAGRANTEAFF. The CDR3 nucleotides read TGCAGCGCCGGCCGGGCCAACACTGAAGCTTTCTTT.

This clonotype has at least ten counts. The gene calls are TRBV5-5 and TRBJ2-5; 9 bases match TRBD1. Germline V gene sequence: CDR1 SGHKS, CDR2 YYEKEE (reference sequence). V shed 8 bases and J 2 bases; nucleotides not matched to a gene: 10. The CDR3 runs to 15 residues. Here the CDR3 reads CARPQTGGEQETQYF. The DNA of the CDR3 is TGTGCCAGACCTCAGACAGGGGGTGAGCAAGAGACCCAGTACTTC.

This rearrangement joins TRBV5-1 to TRBJ2-7, with D possibly being TRBD1 (6 bases). This CDR3 contains 14 residues. The germline CDR1 and CDR2 sequences are SGHRS and YFSETQ. Trimming shortened V by 4 bases and J by 0 bases, and 11 bases separated the two germline ends. The CDR3 sequence is CASSIRDNSYEQYF. As DNA, the CDR3 is TGCGCCAGCAGCATCCGGGACAACTCCTACGAGCAGTACTTC. Full variable domain (rest looked up from reference TRBV5-1 and TRBJ2-7): KAGVTQTPRYLIKTRGQQVTLSCSPISGHRSVSWYQQTPGQGLQFLFEYFSETQRNKGNFPGRFSGRQFSNSRSEMNVSTLELGDSALYLCASSIRDNSYEQYFGPGTRLTVT.

This clonotype was observed many times. The genes are TRBV9 and TRBJ2-6; D call uncertain. The CDR3 contains 15 residues. The germline CDR1 and CDR2 sequences are SGDLS and YYNGEE. The germline V and J ends were trimmed by 0 bases and 2 bases, with 6 bases remaining between them. The CDR3 region is CASSVELPGANVLTF. Written as DNA, the CDR3 is TGTGCCAGCAGCGTAGAGCTACCTGGGGCCAACGTCCTGACTTTC. Full variable domain (outside the CDR3, taken from reference TRBV9 and TRBJ2-6): DSGVTQTPKHLITATGQRVTLRCSPRSGDLSVYWYQQSLDQGLQFLIQYYNGEERAKGNILERFSAQQFPDLHSELNLSSLELGDSALYFCASSVELPGANVLTFGAGSRLTVL.

The table lists this clonotype with a few counts. This chain joins TRBV7-2 and TRBJ2-3, with 8 bases identical to TRBD2. Germline V gives CDR1 SGHTA, CDR2 FQGNSA. With V trimmed by 0 bases and J by 1 base, 0 bases remained unmatched. There are 15 residues in the CDR3. This chain's CDR3 is CASSLASGGTDTQYF. The CDR3, as DNA: TGTGCCAGCAGCTTAGCTAGCGGGGGCACAGATACGCAGTATTTT.

This clonotype was seen ten or more times. The rearrangement joins TRBV11-3 to TRBJ1-1; D remains ambiguous. CDR3 length equals 15 residues. Germline values: CDR1 SGHNT, CDR2 YENEEA. V shed 3 bases and J shed 1 base, with 12 bases lying between them. In DNA form, the CDR3 reads TGTGCCAGCAGCTTGGGAGGGTCGGGGAACACTGAAGCTTTCTTT. Protein sequence: CASSLGGSGNTEAFF.

This clonotype showed up many times. V and J are TRBV11-1 and TRBJ2-7, with D possibly matching TRBD2 (6 bases). CDR1 SGHAT and CDR2 FQDESV come from the germline V gene (reference sequence). V lost 6 bases and J 7 bases, leaving 25 bases between the germline ends. The CDR3 is made up of 16 amino acids. The CDR3 spells CASSTTRRGPTTEQYF. DNA of the CDR3: TGTGCCAGCAGTACTACGCGGCGGGGTCCTACGACGGAGCAGTACTTC.

This clonotype appeared many times. This chain joins TRBV23-1 and TRBJ1-1, with D perhaps TRBD1 (5 bases). TRBV23-1 is assigned to the ORF class and has an uncertain function. V gave up 2 bases and J gave up 4 bases, with 11 bases separating them. The CDR3 covers 14 residues. The CDR3 reads CASSQQGACTEAFF. In nucleotides, the CDR3 is TGCGCCAGCAGTCAACAGGGCGCGTGCACTGAAGCTTTCTTT.

This clonotype was counted many times. The chain joins TRBV6-1 to TRBJ1-5; 9 positions agree with TRBD1. Trimming at V came to 5 bases and at J to 4 bases, leaving 6 bases not matched to a gene. This CDR3 has 15 amino acids. Germline lookup yields CDR1 MNHNS and CDR2 SASEGT. The CDR3 is CASSQGQGQNQPQHF. The CDR3 DNA follows: TGTGCCAGCAGTCAGGGACAGGGTCAGAATCAGCCCCAGCATTTT.

This clonotype was detected many times. The genes are TRBV25-1 and TRBJ2-5; D ambiguous. Trimming removed 5 bases at V and 0 bases at J, with 7 bases between. CDR1 is MGHDK and CDR2 is SYGVNS in the germline V gene. The CDR3 loop spans 13 amino acids. The CDR3: CASSLPYQETQYF. As DNA, the CDR3 is TGTGCCAGCAGTTTACCCTACCAAGAGACCCAGTACTTC.